The rows below give T cell receptor beta chains drawn from one sample of a study of OX40 agonist ivuxolimab in advanced cancers. Measured with immunoSEQ multiplex PCR; TCRdb has only the in-frame clones, and not every one. The table records about 41,000 clones, 85% of them present only once. The specimen was CD4+ or CD8+ T cells sorted from blood, collected in a trial of the OX40 agonist ivuxolimab. The origin of the receptors is an adult with an advanced solid tumor such as melanoma, head and neck, liver or kidney cancer. The CDR3 runs from the conserved cysteine through the conserved F or W. Size tells how often a clone was seen (once, few, many) or the class of an expanded clone, and some rows leave it out.

CDR3 protein: CASSQPGTGGSEQYF
clone size: .
J gene: TRBJ2-7
V gene: TRBV7-9

CDR3 protein: CASGRAVNTEAFF
clone size: once
J gene: TRBJ1-1
V gene: TRBV28

CDR3 protein: CASSLVSGGETQYF
clone size: .
J gene: TRBJ2-5
V gene: TRBV11-1

CDR3 protein: CASSIGRVSFF
clone size: .
J gene: TRBJ2-1
V gene: TRBV19

CDR3 protein: CASSPAGSYEQYF
clone size: .
J gene: TRBJ2-7
V gene: TRBV18

CDR3 protein: CASSAPGERNQPQHF
clone size: .
J gene: TRBJ1-5
V gene: TRBV6-6

CDR3 protein: CASSGFGTAISTDTQYF
clone size: .
J gene: TRBJ2-3
V gene: TRBV9

CDR3 protein: CASSVFGVAEQYF
clone size: .
J gene: TRBJ2-7
V gene: TRBV9

CDR3 protein: CASSLRTGTNSYEQYF
clone size: .
J gene: TRBJ2-7
V gene: TRBV4-1

CDR3 protein: CASSPGRGNTIYF
clone size: .
J gene: TRBJ1-3
V gene: TRBV18

CDR3 protein: CASSPGLAGGPGTDTQYF
clone size: .
J gene: TRBJ2-3
V gene: TRBV18

CDR3 protein: CAISESTRERDEQYF
clone size: .
J gene: TRBJ2-7
V gene: TRBV10-3

CDR3 protein: CASSVKDRGRTGELFF
clone size: .
J gene: TRBJ2-2
V gene: TRBV9

CDR3 protein: CASSPPIQGGYSPLHF
clone size: few
J gene: TRBJ1-6
V gene: TRBV18

CDR3 protein: CSATAGLEQYF
clone size: .
J gene: TRBJ2-7
V gene: TRBV20-1

CDR3 protein: CASSLYRVSYEQYF
clone size: .
J gene: TRBJ2-7
V gene: TRBV28

CDR3 protein: CASSGPGQRVGQETQYF
clone size: .
J gene: TRBJ2-5
V gene: TRBV11-2

CDR3 protein: CASSATSEETQYF
clone size: .
J gene: TRBJ2-5
V gene: TRBV9

CDR3 protein: CASSLRVYEQYF
clone size: once
J gene: TRBJ2-7
V gene: TRBV5-6

CDR3 protein: CATSRTGAYGYTF
clone size: .
J gene: TRBJ1-2
V gene: TRBV15

CDR3 protein: CASRWSYGYTF
clone size: .
J gene: TRBJ1-2
V gene: TRBV6-1

CDR3 protein: CAISESGSTNEKLFF
clone size: .
J gene: TRBJ1-4
V gene: TRBV10-3

CDR3 protein: CASSSDRGAIEAFF
clone size: .
J gene: TRBJ1-1
V gene: TRBV7-9

CDR3 protein: CASSLATPEQYF
clone size: .
J gene: TRBJ2-7
V gene: TRBV7-9

CDR3 protein: CASSKTSGRPASNTGELFF
clone size: .
J gene: TRBJ2-2
V gene: TRBV21-1

CDR3 protein: CATSRQLGNTEAFF
clone size: .
J gene: TRBJ1-1
V gene: TRBV15

CDR3 protein: CASRRAWGETQYF
clone size: .
J gene: TRBJ2-5
V gene: TRBV6-5

CDR3 protein: CASSPSTGMGFTDTQYF
clone size: .
J gene: TRBJ2-3
V gene: TRBV18

CDR3 protein: CASSISNYNEQFF
clone size: .
J gene: TRBJ2-1
V gene: TRBV19

CDR3 protein: CASSTPNRGRSEKLFF
clone size: once
J gene: TRBJ1-4
V gene: TRBV19

CDR3 protein: CAISPGGRGGTDTQYF
clone size: .
J gene: TRBJ2-3
V gene: TRBV10-3

CDR3 protein: CASSRTGSPYEQYF
clone size: .
J gene: TRBJ2-7
V gene: TRBV5-4

CDR3 protein: CASRYGEGAYEQYF
clone size: .
J gene: TRBJ2-7
V gene: TRBV6-5

CDR3 protein: CASSPGGSDTQYF
clone size: .
J gene: TRBJ2-3
V gene: TRBV18

CDR3 protein: CASSRNRYSGNTIYF
clone size: .
J gene: TRBJ1-3
V gene: TRBV27

CDR3 protein: CASRLEDAGELFF
clone size: .
J gene: TRBJ2-2
V gene: TRBV6-6

CDR3 protein: CASSLIAGGTDTQYF
clone size: .
J gene: TRBJ2-3
V gene: TRBV7-9

CDR3 protein: CASSLGQGQETQYF
clone size: .
J gene: TRBJ2-5
V gene: TRBV5-1

CDR3 protein: CASSDGPFGNQPQHF
clone size: .
J gene: TRBJ1-5
V gene: TRBV2

CDR3 protein: CASTGSGSSYEQYF
clone size: .
J gene: TRBJ2-7
V gene: TRBV6-1

CDR3 protein: CASSPRVGITSGYTF
clone size: .
J gene: TRBJ1-2
V gene: TRBV6-4

CDR3 protein: CASSVESDTQYF
clone size: .
J gene: TRBJ2-3
V gene: TRBV9

CDR3 protein: CASRGGVTNNEQFF
clone size: .
J gene: TRBJ2-1
V gene: TRBV28

CDR3 protein: CASSLLPRSEQYF
clone size: .
J gene: TRBJ2-7
V gene: TRBV27

CDR3 protein: CASFGGLAGETQYF
clone size: .
J gene: TRBJ2-5
V gene: TRBV2

CDR3 protein: CASSSSLLDTQYF
clone size: .
J gene: TRBJ2-3
V gene: TRBV7-9

CDR3 protein: CASSYSSGGAFF
clone size: .
J gene: TRBJ2-1
V gene: TRBV6-6

CDR3 protein: CASSPGETQYF
clone size: .
J gene: TRBJ2-5
V gene: TRBV5-1

CDR3 protein: CAIKASGFVYGYTF
clone size: .
J gene: TRBJ1-2
V gene: TRBV10-3

CDR3 protein: CASSPDSGANVLTF
clone size: .
J gene: TRBJ2-6
V gene: TRBV4-1

CDR3 protein: CASSLALAGGPFTDTQYF
clone size: .
J gene: TRBJ2-3
V gene: TRBV7-8

CDR3 protein: CASTAGTGSYEQYF
clone size: .
J gene: TRBJ2-7
V gene: TRBV19

CDR3 protein: CASSTSSYNSPLHF
clone size: once
J gene: TRBJ1-6
V gene: TRBV7-6

CDR3 protein: CASSQVGDRYNEQFF
clone size: .
J gene: TRBJ2-1
V gene: TRBV13

CDR3 protein: CASSPRGGASYEQYF
clone size: .
J gene: TRBJ2-7
V gene: TRBV9

CDR3 protein: CASSPGNQGEEQYF
clone size: once
J gene: TRBJ2-7
V gene: TRBV5-1

CDR3 protein: CASSYPGVAGEQFF
clone size: .
J gene: TRBJ2-1
V gene: TRBV6-5

CDR3 protein: CASSQSGQAGEQYF
clone size: once
J gene: TRBJ2-7
V gene: TRBV5-1